One sample yielded the 4 T cell receptor beta chains listed below, sequenced in a study of T cell changes during pregnancy in multiple sclerosis (dated by TCRdb to about 2019). The library relied on the immunoSEQ multiplex PCR assay. TCRdb retrieved this table from immuneACCESS and kept in-frame rearrangements only. Not all clones are present; in checked studies, unresolved V genes account for under half, and no reason is known for the remainder. The sample table contains 70,000 to 95,000 clones; only one count was recorded for just over 90% of them. The ten largest make up 2.5% to 3% of the sample. This sample comprised peripheral blood, obtained in the second trimester of pregnancy. All receptors come from a female donor with multiple sclerosis, enrolled in a pregnancy study.

In DNA, the CDR3 is TGTGCCAGCACCACAGCGGGGGGCCTCAATGAGCAGTTCTTC. This codes for CASTTAGGLNEQFF. The chain links TRBV6-1 to TRBJ2-1, with 9 positions matching TRBD2. The CDR3 covers 14 residues. V gave up 7 bases and J gave up 6 bases; unmatched junction bases: 7. The germline CDR1 and CDR2 sequences are MNHNS and SASEGT.

The genes are TRBV13 and TRBJ2-3, with 7 nucleotides matching TRBD2. The germline gives CDR1 PRHDT, CDR2 FYEKMQ (reference sequence). V gave up 5 bases and J gave up 3 bases; unmatched junction bases: 8. The CDR3 covers 15 residues. CDR3 nucleotides: TGTGCCAGCAGCGCCGAGGCGGGGGAAACAGATACGCAGTATTTT. Residues: CASSAEAGETDTQYF. Filled out from reference TRBV13 and TRBJ2-3, the complete variable domain reads AAGVIQSPRHLIKEKRETATLKCYPIPRHDTVYWYQQGPGQDPQFLISFYEKMQSDKGSIPDRFSAQQFSDYHSELNMSSLELGDSALYFCASSAEAGETDTQYFGPGTRLTVL.

The rearrangement joins TRBV9 to TRBJ1-1; D not certain. The CDR3 is 13 amino acids. Germline V gives CDR1 SGDLS, CDR2 YYNGEE. V lost 4 bases, J lost 6 bases, and 13 bases lay in between. In nucleotides, the CDR3 is TGTGCCAGCAGCTCTGGAGAGGGAGCTGAAGCTTTCTTT. It specifies CASSSGEGAEAFF.

The chain couples TRBV30 to TRBJ1-2, with 7 bases aligning to TRBD1. Germline CDR1 is GTSNPN and CDR2 is SVGIG (reference sequence). The CDR3 extends over 13 amino acids. Trimming cost V 6 bases and J 8 bases; bases outside gene matches: 12. CDR3 nucleotide sequence: TGTGCCTGTCTTCGGACAGGATGGGGCGGCTACACCTTC. Amino acid sequence: CACLRTGWGGYTF.